This TCR beta chain appears in the sequencing data of a study of beta chain features in type 1 diabetes. All of the isolated RNA was reverse transcribed, so expressed TCRB transcripts were sequenced. The method was immunoSEQ multiplex PCR; TCRdb's version includes in-frame clones alone and lacks a portion of them. The table lists 400,000 to 550,000 clones, over 9.5% of them singletons. This CDR3 spans 14 amino acids. The germline V gene encodes CDR1 SGHRS and CDR2 YFSETQ. V was clipped by 5 bases and J by 5 bases, with 16 bases between them. This clone has just a few counts. Its specificity is unknown. Points from the study as a whole: Patients' naive, central memory and Treg TCRB repertoires seemed closer to one another than those of healthy donors. Junctions at VDJ sites from type 1 diabetes patients had fewer insertions and more deletions.

The TCR originated in a woman aged 18-30 years in good health. Source material: naive CD4+ T cells from blood. This rearrangement joins TRBV5-1 to TRBJ1-2; D may be TRBD1 (5 bases). The CDR3 coding sequence is TGCGCCAGCAGTTCTGGGGGAAGATCGTATGGCTACACCTTC. Translation gives CASSSGGRSYGYTF.